A selection of T cell receptor beta chains follows, all from one sample in a study of shared clonotypes between healthy human individuals. Measured with immunoSEQ multiplex PCR; TCRdb has only the in-frame clones, and not every one. The data show about 580,000 clones, roughly 98% seen once. Sequencing was done on a sample of naive CD8+ T cells sorted from blood. The receptors originated from a young man in good health. Each CDR3 is given with its conserved first and last residue. The D gene is left open where the match is weak. Some rows have no size entry. The others give once, few or many, or a class for an expanded clone.

j_call clone_size v_call d_call cdr3_length cdr3_nt cdr3_aa
TRBJ2-1 NA TRBV27 TRBD2 18 TGTGCCAGCAGTTTAACCTTTCCTAGCGGGAGGTCCTACAATGAGCAGTTCTTC CASSLTFPSGRSYNEQFF
TRBJ2-3 NA TRBV7-8 NA 17 TGTGCCAGCAGCTTACTACGGACAGTCCGTAGCACAGATACGCAGTATTTT CASSLLRTVRSTDTQYF
TRBJ2-5 NA TRBV28 NA 12 TGTGCCAGCAGCACAGGGTCAGAGACCCAGTACTTC CASSTGSETQYF
TRBJ2-7 once TRBV27 NA 14 TGTGCCAGCAGTTCCGGGACAACCGGCTACGAGCAGTACTTC CASSSGTTGYEQYF
TRBJ1-5 once TRBV6-1 NA 16 TGTGCCAGCAGTGAATACGGAGGAGATAGCAATCAGCCCCAGCATTTT CASSEYGGDSNQPQHF
TRBJ2-7 once TRBV7-6 NA 16 TGTGCCAGCAGCTTAGCGGGGGCGGGAGTCGGAAACGAGCAGTACTTC CASSLAGAGVGNEQYF
TRBJ2-5 NA TRBV10-3 NA 14 TGTGCCATCAGTGAATGGCGGGACCAAGAGACCCAGTACTTC CAISEWRDQETQYF
TRBJ1-1 NA TRBV2 NA 13 TGTGCCAGCAGTGGGCCAGGGTGGGTTGAAGCTTTCTTT CASSGPGWVEAFF
TRBJ2-7 NA TRBV7-9 NA 12 TGTGCCAGCAGCCGTCGCGGCTACGAGCAGTACTTC CASSRRGYEQYF
TRBJ1-3 NA TRBV9 NA 16 TGTGCCAGCAGCGCCCTGGGTTCAGTCTCTGGAAACACCATATATTTT CASSALGSVSGNTIYF
TRBJ1-1 once TRBV30 TRBD1 16 TGTGCCTGGAGTGTCGGGACAGGGGTTTCGAACACTGAAGCTTTCTTT CAWSVGTGVSNTEAFF
TRBJ2-7 NA TRBV10-2 NA 12 TGCGCCAGCAGTGAACAGGGATACGAGCAGTACTTC CASSEQGYEQYF
TRBJ1-2 NA TRBV11-2 NA 16 TGTGCCAGCAGCTTAGTGGCAGGGCGAGATCCCAGGGGCTACACCTTC CASSLVAGRDPRGYTF
TRBJ2-7 NA TRBV13 TRBD1 14 TGTGCCAGCAGCTTCCGGACAGGGAACTACGAGCAGTACTTC CASSFRTGNYEQYF
TRBJ1-1 NA TRBV9 NA 14 TGTGCCAGCAGCGTATACGGGGGAGACACTGAAGCTTTCTTT CASSVYGGDTEAFF
TRBJ1-1 NA TRBV7-8 TRBD1 15 TGTGCCAGCAGCTTATGGGGACAGGGCAACACTGAAGCTTTCTTT CASSLWGQGNTEAFF
TRBJ1-5 few TRBV9 TRBD1 14 TGTGCCAGCTCCGGAGGGGGCTCCAATCAGCCCCAGCATTTT CASSGGGSNQPQHF
TRBJ2-7 NA TRBV2 NA 13 TGTGCCAGCAGTGAAAACGGATCCTACGAGCAGTACTTC CASSENGSYEQYF
TRBJ2-1 NA TRBV27 NA 16 TGTGCCAGCAGTTATGAGACAGATCCCTCCTACAATGAGCAGTTCTTC CASSYETDPSYNEQFF
TRBJ2-7 NA TRBV10-3 TRBD2 16 TGTGCCATCAGTGACCCCGATAGCGGGCTGCCCCACGAGCAGTACTTC CAISDPDSGLPHEQYF
TRBJ2-5 NA TRBV5-6 NA 14 TGTGCCAGCAGTTGGGGGGAGAGGGTCGAGACCCAGTACTTC CASSWGERVETQYF
TRBJ2-5 NA TRBV4-2 NA 16 TGTGCCAGCAGCCAAGAAGACACGATGAAGGGAGAGACCCAGTACTTC CASSQEDTMKGETQYF
TRBJ2-2 NA TRBV7-9 NA 15 TGTGCCAGCAGCTTCAAACATCCCAGCGCCGGGGAGCTGTTTTTT CASSFKHPSAGELFF
TRBJ2-5 NA TRBV7-9 TRBD2 13 TGTGCCAGCAGCCGACTAGCGGAAGAGACCCAGTACTTC CASSRLAEETQYF
TRBJ1-3 NA TRBV5-4 TRBD1 15 TGTGCCAGCAGCCCGACAGGGGACTCTGGAAACACCATATATTTT CASSPTGDSGNTIYF
TRBJ2-1 NA TRBV7-9 TRBD2 15 TGTGCCAGCAGCGATGGACTAGCGAACTACAATGAGCAGTTCTTC CASSDGLANYNEQFF
TRBJ2-3 NA TRBV27 NA 11 TGTGCCAGCAGGGGAATAGATACGCAGTATTTT CASRGIDTQYF
TRBJ1-5 NA TRBV6-5 NA 13 TGTGCCAGCAGTTACGGGCAGAATCAGCCCCAGCATTTT CASSYGQNQPQHF
TRBJ2-7 NA TRBV15 TRBD1 18 TGTGCCACCAGCCTGACAAATAAAGGGACAGGGGACCCCTACGAGCAGTACTTC CATSLTNKGTGDPYEQYF
TRBJ2-5 NA TRBV9 TRBD1 15 TGTGCCAGCAGCGCTAACAGGGGGCTTAGGGAGACCCAGTACTTC CASSANRGLRETQYF
TRBJ1-1 NA TRBV28 NA 16 TGTGCCAGCAGTTTGGTAGCGGCGGGGTGGGGCACTGAAGCTTTCTTT CASSLVAAGWGTEAFF
TRBJ2-7 NA TRBV7-6 TRBD2 16 TGTGCCAGCAGCTCCATTAGCGGGAGGGCCCTCGGCGAGCAGTACTTC CASSSISGRALGEQYF
TRBJ1-1 NA TRBV7-9 NA 13 TGTGCCAGCAGCTTTTGGGGGGACACTGAAGCTTTCTTT CASSFWGDTEAFF
TRBJ2-7 NA TRBV6-5 TRBD2 14 TGTGCCAGTTCCATAGCGGGAGACTTATACGAGCAGTACTTC CASSIAGDLYEQYF
TRBJ2-7 NA TRBV5-5 TRBD2 13 TGTGCCAGCAGCGGAGCGGGAGCTTACGAGCAGTACTTC CASSGAGAYEQYF
TRBJ2-7 NA TRBV7-9 NA 16 TGTGCCAGCAGCCCACCCCGTAGGACAGACGCCTACGAGCAGTACTTC CASSPPRRTDAYEQYF
TRBJ2-1 once TRBV11-2 NA 13 TGTGCCAGCAAAGAAGGGGGAAGGGCTGAGCAGTTCTTC CASKEGGRAEQFF
TRBJ1-4 NA TRBV5-1 NA 15 TGCGCCAGCAGCTTGGAAGGGCAGTCTAATGAAAAACTGTTTTTT CASSLEGQSNEKLFF
TRBJ2-2 NA TRBV4-1 NA 15 TGCGCCAGCAGCCAAGGTTGGGCCGACACCGGGGAGCTGTTTTTT CASSQGWADTGELFF
TRBJ2-2 once TRBV10-3 NA 15 TGTGCCATCAGTGAGTCGGTGGTTGACACCGGGGAGCTGTTTTTT CAISESVVDTGELFF
TRBJ2-1 NA TRBV9 TRBD2 15 TGTGCCAGCAGCGCACCTACTAGCGGTTACAATGAGCAGTTCTTC CASSAPTSGYNEQFF
TRBJ2-1 NA TRBV7-8 TRBD2 18 TGTGCCAGCAGCCCCCCGGGAGGCGGGACTAGCGGGACCCATGAGCAGTTCTTC CASSPPGGGTSGTHEQFF
TRBJ2-3 NA TRBV4-3 NA 17 TGCGCCAGCAGCCAAGAGCCCGGCATGGAGGGCACAGATACGCAGTATTTT CASSQEPGMEGTDTQYF
TRBJ1-5 NA TRBV2 NA 20 TGTGCCAGCAGTCCCCAACCGTTTCTGAGCATAGACAGCTTTTATCAGCCCCAGCATTTT CASSPQPFLSIDSFYQPQHF
TRBJ2-7 NA TRBV2 NA 13 TGTGCCAGCAGTGAACCCGGGGTCTACGAGCAGTACTTC CASSEPGVYEQYF
TRBJ2-1 NA TRBV7-9 TRBD2 14 TGTGCCAGCAGCCCCGGGACTAGCGGCAATGAGCAGTTCTTC CASSPGTSGNEQFF
TRBJ2-3 NA TRBV19 TRBD2 17 TGTGCCAGTAGTAAGCGGACTAGCGGGAGGGGCACAGATACGCAGTATTTT CASSKRTSGRGTDTQYF
TRBJ1-1 NA TRBV7-9 NA 12 TGTGCCAGCAGCTCCTGGAGCACTGAAGCTTTCTTT CASSSWSTEAFF
TRBJ2-1 NA TRBV27 NA 16 TGTGCCAGCCTACCTAACTCGGGACTGCCTTACAATGAGCAGTTCTTC CASLPNSGLPYNEQFF
TRBJ2-1 NA TRBV18 NA 11 TGTGCCAGCTGGGGCGACAATGAGCAGTTCTTC CASWGDNEQFF
TRBJ2-5 NA TRBV6-1 NA 15 TGTGCCACCAAATCGGCGAGGGCATCGCAAGAGACCCAGTACTTC CATKSARASQETQYF
TRBJ1-5 NA TRBV15 NA 15 TGTGCCACCAGCAGAGACAGAGGGCTCGGGCAGCCCCAGCATTTT CATSRDRGLGQPQHF
TRBJ1-1 NA TRBV2 TRBD1 16 TGTGCCAGCAGTGAAGACAGGGGTTCCGTAAACACTGAAGCTTTCTTT CASSEDRGSVNTEAFF
TRBJ2-5 NA TRBV7-9 NA 14 TGTGCCAGCACCGACTCTCGTGGATGGGAGACCCAGTACTTC CASTDSRGWETQYF
TRBJ2-1 NA TRBV5-1 TRBD1 15 TGCGCCAGCAGCCCAGGGGACAGGGATTACAATGAGCAGTTCTTC CASSPGDRDYNEQFF
TRBJ1-5 NA TRBV27 NA 16 TGTGCCAGCAGTCCATCGGCAGGAGATAGCAATCAGCCCCAGCATTTT CASSPSAGDSNQPQHF